This TCR beta chain is from a study of cytomegalovirus exposure and HLA in healthy donors. The overall study: Researchers found that approximately 80% of almost 400 genotyped donors fell within the Caucasian-associated ancestry cluster. Study-wide results and limits: As a later analysis revealed, the rate of TCR association differed by HLA locus, with DRB1 most and HLA-C fewest.

Germline values: CDR1 SGDLS, CDR2 YYNGEE. CDR3 length: 16 residues. V was cut by 0 bases and J by 0 bases, with 11 bases left in between. The PCR employed 60 Vbeta primers together with 13 Jbeta primers. TCRdb's copy holds only in-frame clones and misses some; the assay was immunoSEQ multiplex PCR. Of some 180,000 clones in the sample, 75% to 85% are singletons; the top ten hold approximately 1.2%. As regards this clone: The target antigen is unknown.

This sequence originates from a girl aged 2 to 10 in good health and CMV-seropositive. The chain uses TRBV9 and TRBJ2-3, with D tentatively TRBD2 (6 bases). Material for sequencing was PBMCs. CDR3 coding DNA: TGTGCCAGCAGCGTAGGGGGGGACCCCAGCACAGATACGCAGTATTTT. This sequence encodes CASSVGGDPSTDTQYF. The whole variable domain, filled in from reference TRBV9 and TRBJ2-3, reads DSGVTQTPKHLITATGQRVTLRCSPRSGDLSVYWYQQSLDQGLQFLIQYYNGEERAKGNILERFSAQQFPDLHSELNLSSLELGDSALYFCASSVGGDPSTDTQYFGPGTRLTVL.